This T cell receptor (beta chain) was profiled in a study of HIV-infected patients and healthy controls. Study-level background: The CD4:CD8 ratio increased slightly in early therapy, but CD8 counts showed no consistent change.

In this sample, this clonotype turned up many times. Follow-up blood was drawn about 14 weeks, roughly three months, after antiretroviral therapy began. No cell fractionation was done, so the repertoire covers all unsorted peripheral blood T cells. Germline CDR1 reads KGHDR; CDR2 reads SFDVKD. The ends lost 1 base at V and 4 bases at J; junction bases unmatched: 4. There are 17 residues in the CDR3. cDNA was made from approximately 0.55 ug RNA using alpha and beta constant primers. Using multiplexing indices, alpha and beta chain libraries were generated apart by chain-specific third strand synthesis. Each CDR3 protein is one row after TCRdb ran MiXCR on the 5' RACE reads. The sample carries around 6,600 distinct CDR3 sequences, 8% to 10% recorded once.

The TCR was taken from an adult with HIV infection. Material: blood, obtained during antiretroviral therapy. The chain is built from TRBV24-1 and TRBJ2-2; TRBD2 matches at 11 bases. The chain's CDR3 is CATSDFLSGGATGELFF. The CDR3 DNA reads as TGTGCCACCAGTGATTTCCTTAGCGGGGGGGCCACCGGGGAGCTGTTTTTT.